This T cell receptor beta chain was profiled in a study of PD-L1 blockade in urothelial cancer. Profiled with immunoSEQ multiplex PCR; TCRdb holds only in-frame clones, not every one. The sample lists roughly 45,000 clones, roughly 85% occurring once. Germline CDR1 is MGHRA and CDR2 is YSYEKL. This CDR3 is built from 11 residues. Note on this clone: The junction and the germline gene differ at one end; a read error may be behind it.

The chain carries TRBV4-1 and TRBJ2-3, with D possibly being TRBD1 (5 bases). Sequenced material: PBMCs, taken around atezolizumab (anti-PD-L1) treatment. The sequence came from a man aged 55 to 70 with urothelial cancer. CDR3 DNA sequence: TGTAGGGGATTGTGCACAGATACGCAGTATTTT. Its translation: CRGLCTDTQYF.